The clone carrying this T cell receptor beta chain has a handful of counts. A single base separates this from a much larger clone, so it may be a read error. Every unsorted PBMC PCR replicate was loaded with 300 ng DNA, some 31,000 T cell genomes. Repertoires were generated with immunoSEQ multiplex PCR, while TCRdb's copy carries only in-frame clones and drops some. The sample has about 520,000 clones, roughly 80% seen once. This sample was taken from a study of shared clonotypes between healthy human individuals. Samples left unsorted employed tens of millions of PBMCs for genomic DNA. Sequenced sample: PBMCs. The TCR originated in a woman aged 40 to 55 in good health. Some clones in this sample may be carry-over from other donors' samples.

The CDR3 sequence is CASSVEAGQGARGLYF. CDR3 nucleotide sequence: TGTGCCAGCAGCGTAGAAGCGGGACAGGGGGCGCGTGGACTGTACTTC. This rearrangement joins TRBV9 to TRBJ2-4; TRBD1 matches 12 bases. CDR3 length equals 16 residues. Trimming took 0 bases from V and 15 from J; bases not matched to a gene: 13. The V gene's germline CDR1 is SGDLS and CDR2 YYNGEE.